These T cell receptor beta chains were read from a single sample in a study of T cells in localized non-small cell lung cancer. Only in-frame clones appear in the TCRdb table, and some are missing; sequencing was by immunoSEQ multiplex PCR. Altogether about 75,000 clones are present, around 81% being singletons, with the ten largest covering about a tenth. Sequencing used peripheral blood, obtained before any cancer treatment. These TCRs come from a female donor of 60 years or more with stage I lung adenocarcinoma. Both conserved end residues are part of each CDR3. D genes are given only for firm matches. Expanded clones are given a class, and other clones once, few, many or no size at all.

-,14,-,TRBV27,TRBJ1-2,TGTGCCAGCACAGGGAGGGGGGCGAGGTATGGCTACACCTTC,CASTGRGARYGYTF
TRBD2,12,once,TRBV30,TRBJ2-1,TGTGCCCACCGCGGGGGTCACAATGAGCAGTTCTTC,CAHRGGHNEQFF
-,13,-,TRBV5-1,TRBJ2-5,TGCGCCAGCAGCTGGGGGGTTATAAAGACCCAGTACTTC,CASSWGVIKTQYF
-,15,-,TRBV14,TRBJ1-2,TGTGCCAGCAGCCAAGGAAGCACTTCCCTCCCTGGCTACACCTTC,CASSQGSTSLPGYTF
-,14,once,TRBV7-2,TRBJ1-5,TGTGCCAGCAGCTTAGCAGGGCGCAATCAGCCCCAGCATTTT,CASSLAGRNQPQHF
-,14,-,TRBV4-3,TRBJ2-3,TGCGCCAGCAGCCACTCGGAGAGCACAGATACGCAGTATTTT,CASSHSESTDTQYF
-,16,-,TRBV7-2,TRBJ1-2,TGTGCCAGCAGCGCTGCTTTGGGGGGCGTTTACTATGGCTACACCTTC,CASSAALGGVYYGYTF
-,15,-,TRBV7-8,TRBJ1-2,TGTGCCAGCAGCTTAGGTCCGCAGGGAGACTATGGCTACACCTTC,CASSLGPQGDYGYTF
TRBD1,15,-,TRBV2,TRBJ1-4,TGTGCCAGCAGTCAGGGACAGAGAAAAAATGAAAAACTGTTTTTT,CASSQGQRKNEKLFF
TRBD2,14,-,TRBV5-1,TRBJ2-3,TGCGCCAGCCAAACCGGGACTAGCGGGGACACGCAGTATTTT,CASQTGTSGDTQYF
-,14,-,TRBV7-3,TRBJ2-5,TGTGCCAGCAGCTTACTAGGGGGAGGAGAGACCCAGTACTTC,CASSLLGGGETQYF
-,12,-,TRBV6-5,TRBJ2-7,TGTGCCAGCAGCGGGCTCACCTACGAGCAGTACTTC,CASSGLTYEQYF
TRBD2,16,few,TRBV6-6,TRBJ2-7,TGTGCCAGCAACTCAGCGGGGGCCCAAAGCTCCTACGAGCAGTACTTC,CASNSAGAQSSYEQYF
-,12,-,TRBV28,TRBJ1-2,TGTGCCAGCAGCCCGCCGGCGGTTGGCTACACCTTC,CASSPPAVGYTF
-,13,-,TRBV6-5,TRBJ1-2,TGTGCCAGCAGTTTTCAGGGGACGGAAGGCTACACCTTC,CASSFQGTEGYTF
-,15,-,TRBV4-2,TRBJ1-2,TGTGCCAGCAGCCAGGACAACCAAGGGGGGCGAGGCTACACCTTC,CASSQDNQGGRGYTF
-,14,-,TRBV29-1,TRBJ1-2,TGCAGCGCCCCTGGGACCTTCCCGCTCTATGGCTACACCTTC,CSAPGTFPLYGYTF
-,12,-,TRBV30,TRBJ2-2,TGTGCCTGGAGTCCCCTCACCGGGGAGCTGTTTTTT,CAWSPLTGELFF
TRBD1,16,-,TRBV28,TRBJ1-2,TGTGCCAGCATTGTAGGGGGCGCAAGCGACGGCAACGGCTACACCTTC,CASIVGGASDGNGYTF
-,14,-,TRBV14,TRBJ1-2,TGTGCCAGCAGCCCCTTTGGAGGGAGCTATGGCTACACCTTC,CASSPFGGSYGYTF
TRBD2,15,-,TRBV30,TRBJ2-2,TGTGCCTGGGCTGGACTAGCGGGAGTAACCGGGGAGCTGTTTTTT,CAWAGLAGVTGELFF
TRBD1,17,-,TRBV7-2,TRBJ1-2,TGTGCCAGCAGCTTAGGCACCGGGACAGGGACCCCTAAACGCTACACCTTC,CASSLGTGTGTPKRYTF
TRBD2,12,-,TRBV5-1,TRBJ2-5,TGCGCCAGCAGCTTTGGGGGGAGGGACCAGTACTTC,CASSFGGRDQYF
-,15,-,TRBV7-2,TRBJ1-5,TGTGCCAGCAGCTTAGGTGGGCAGTCGGGTCAGCCCCAGCATTTT,CASSLGGQSGQPQHF
TRBD2,15,-,TRBV9,TRBJ2-1,TGTGCCAGCAGCGCAACTAGCGGTACCTACAATGAGCAGTTCTTC,CASSATSGTYNEQFF
TRBD1,15,-,TRBV7-8,TRBJ1-5,TGTGCCAGCAGCTTAAGGGACAGGGGGCATCAGCCCCAGCATTTT,CASSLRDRGHQPQHF
TRBD1,15,-,TRBV10-3,TRBJ2-7,TGTGCCATCACCTCCGGACAGGGGTCATCCTACGAGCAGTACTTC,CAITSGQGSSYEQYF
-,14,-,TRBV5-4,TRBJ1-2,TGTGCCAGCAGCCCCGGACAGACCAACTATGGCTACACCTTC,CASSPGQTNYGYTF
-,14,-,TRBV29-1,TRBJ2-7,TGCAGCGTTGAAGGGGGACGAGGCCCCTACGAGCAGTACTTC,CSVEGGRGPYEQYF
TRBD2,15,-,TRBV19,TRBJ2-2,TGTGCCAGTAGTATCGGAGCGGGGGCTGGCGGGGAGCTGTTTTTT,CASSIGAGAGGELFF
TRBD2,20,-,TRBV28,TRBJ2-7,TGTGCCAGCAGTCCCTATAGTATCGGCGGGAGGGGTGTTGTAACCTACGAGCAGTACTTC,CASSPYSIGGRGVVTYEQYF
TRBD1,14,-,TRBV28,TRBJ1-5,TGTGCCAGCAGCCAGACTCCAGGGGGGCAGCCCCAGCATTTT,CASSQTPGGQPQHF
-,13,-,TRBV5-6,TRBJ1-2,TGTGCCAGCAGCTTACAGGGTAACTATGGCTACACCTTC,CASSLQGNYGYTF
-,16,-,TRBV7-2,TRBJ2-3,TGTGCCAGCAGCTTACGCCCGGGGCTCGGCACAGATACGCAGTATTTT,CASSLRPGLGTDTQYF
TRBD2,14,-,TRBV27,TRBJ2-7,TGTGCCAGCAGGCTATTTGGGGAGGGCCGGGAGCAGTACTTC,CASRLFGEGREQYF
-,16,-,TRBV5-5,TRBJ2-6,TGTGCCAGCAGCTTGGGGACGAGCTCTGGGGCCAACGTCCTGACTTTC,CASSLGTSSGANVLTF
-,12,-,TRBV4-1,TRBJ2-3,TGCGCCAGCAGTACAGTTGGGGATACGCAGTATTTT,CASSTVGDTQYF
-,11,-,TRBV29-1,TRBJ2-5,TGCAGCGTTGGGATAGAAGAGACCCAGTACTTC,CSVGIEETQYF
-,15,-,TRBV6-5,TRBJ2-3,TGTGCCAGCAGTTATACGGTGTCTAGCACAGATACGCAGTATTTT,CASSYTVSSTDTQYF
-,13,medium-sized,TRBV28,TRBJ2-7,TGTGCCAGCAGTCCGGACAGTACCTACGAGCAGTACTTC,CASSPDSTYEQYF
TRBD1,14,-,TRBV9,TRBJ2-7,TGTGCCAGCAGCGTAGGGACAGGGGTGGACGAGCAGTACTTC,CASSVGTGVDEQYF
TRBD2,16,once,TRBV25-1,TRBJ2-5,TGTGCCAGCAGTGAATTCAGCGGGGGGCCCCAAGAGACCCAGTACTTC,CASSEFSGGPQETQYF